These 30 T cell receptor beta chains were sequenced from one sample in a study of radiation and T cells in renal cell carcinoma. Measured with immunoSEQ multiplex PCR; TCRdb has only the in-frame clones, and not every one. The sample consists of around 18,000 clones, 58% of them appearing once. Treatment described: treatment-naive control, cytoreductive nephrectomy. The sequenced sample was tumor tissue, obtained from a patient whose treatment was nephrectomy without radiotherapy. These receptor sequences come from a man in his forties with renal cell carcinoma.

In its sample, this clone was seen once. The chain uses TRBV5-6 and TRBJ2-1; D call uncertain. V lost 0 bases to trimming and J lost 2 bases, with 3 bases between them. Germline-derived CDR1 and CDR2 are SGHDT and YYEEEE. This CDR3 has 13 amino acids. The CDR3 sequence is CASSLGPYNEQFF. Here the CDR3 DNA reads TGTGCCAGCAGCTTGGGGCCCTACAATGAGCAGTTCTTC.

In this sample, this clone turned up a few times. V usage is TRBV19 and J usage is TRBJ1-1, with D hard to call. The V end lost 5 bases, the J end lost 0 bases, and 7 bases lay between the germline ends. The CDR3 length is 13 residues. Germline CDR1 and CDR2: LNHDA and SQIVND (reference sequence). CDR3 DNA: TGTGCCAGTAGTTATGGCCTGAACACTGAAGCTTTCTTT. Translated, it gives CASSYGLNTEAFF. The full variable domain, rest sourced from reference TRBV19 and TRBJ1-1, is DGGITQSPKYLFRKEGQNVTLSCEQNLNHDAMYWYRQDPGQGLRLIYYSQIVNDFQKGDIAEGYSVSREKKESFPLTVTSAQKNPTAFYLCASSYGLNTEAFFGQGTRLTVV.

In its sample, this clone is medium-sized (0.01 to 0.1%). V and J are TRBV9 and TRBJ2-1, with D possibly matching TRBD1 (6 bases). This CDR3 contains 14 residues. Trimming removed 1 base from V and 8 bases from J, with 13 bases in between. Germline loops: CDR1 SGDLS, CDR2 YYNGEE. CDR3 coding DNA: TGTGCCAGCAGCGTATCACAGGGTTACGATGAGCAGTTCTTC. Protein product: CASSVSQGYDEQFF.

V and J are TRBV11-3 and TRBJ1-1, with D perhaps TRBD1 (5 bases). Trimming pared 5 bases from V and 0 bases from J, leaving 7 bases between. Germline V gene lookup returns CDR1 SGHNT and CDR2 YENEEA. This CDR3 has 13 amino acids. This CDR3 reads CASSTTVNTEAFF. The CDR3 region has the DNA TGTGCCAGCAGCACGACAGTGAACACTGAAGCTTTCTTT.

The chain has TRBV4-2 and TRBJ1-2, with D possibly being TRBD1 (6 bases). Trimming left V 2 bases short and J 4 bases short, with 14 bases between. Looked up from germline, CDR1 is LGHNA and CDR2 is YNFKEQ. This CDR3 has 15 residues. The CDR3: CASSQTDRNSYGYTF. DNA for the CDR3: TGTGCCAGCAGCCAAACCGACAGGAATTCCTATGGCTACACCTTC.

Notes on this clone: As the CDR3 is not closed by the conserved phenylalanine or tryptophan, this likely results from a read error. No DNA is shown, since the ends of the CDR3 on it are uncertain; the CDR3 is the one TCRdb lists. The J gene is TRBJ1-2, the V gene TRBV9. The CDR3 is 12 residues long, counting both termini. From germline, CDR1 is SGDLS and CDR2 YYNGEE. CDR3 amino acids: CASSAPSGNRSL.

V usage is TRBV7-9 and J usage is TRBJ1-2, with D perhaps matching TRBD1 (5 bases). V was shortened by 3 bases and J by 8 bases, with 16 bases between the two germline ends. The CDR3 spans 14 residues. CDR1 is SEHNR, CDR2 FQNEAQ, per germline (reference sequence). In DNA form, the CDR3 reads TGTGCCAGCAGCTTCGGAGACAGAACGTTGGGCTACACCTTC. Its translation is CASSFGDRTLGYTF.

The CDR3 sequence is CASSLVGQEFSGANVLTF. CDR3 sequence (DNA): TGTGCCAGCAGCTTAGTTGGACAGGAGTTCTCTGGGGCCAACGTCCTGACTTTC. This chain links TRBV7-2 with TRBJ2-6, with 7 bases fitting TRBD1. The ends lost 1 base at V and 0 bases at J; junction bases unmatched: 6. Germline CDR1 SGHTA, CDR2 FQGNSA. This CDR3 is built from 18 residues.

The rearrangement uses TRBV19 and TRBJ1-1; no clear D gene. V gave up 7 bases and J gave up 3 bases, with 12 bases separating them. Germline V gene sequence: CDR1 LNHDA, CDR2 SQIVND (reference sequence). The CDR3 extends over 13 amino acids. For the CDR3, the DNA is TGTGCCAGTAACGCCAGAGGGTACACTGAAGCTTTCTTT. This encodes CASNARGYTEAFF.

The chain combines TRBV7-9 with TRBJ1-5; 7 bases are a match to TRBD1. This CDR3 spans 16 amino acids. CDR1 is SEHNR and CDR2 is FQNEAQ in the germline V gene (reference sequence). V trimming: 5 bases; J trimming: 1 base; junction bases outside the gene matches: 8. This CDR3 reads CASSAGTAYSNQPQHF. In DNA form, the CDR3 reads TGTGCCAGCAGCGCGGGGACAGCCTACAGCAATCAGCCCCAGCATTTT.

The rearrangement links TRBV6-5 to TRBJ1-1; possibly TRBD1 for D (5 bases). With 4 bases removed from V and 10 bases from J, the gap between germline ends came to 16 bases. Per the germline V gene, CDR1 is MNHEY and CDR2 is SVGAGI. CDR3 length: 13 amino acids. CDR3 nucleotide sequence: TGTGCCAGCAGTTCGGTGGGGGGTAGGTCAGCTTTCTTT. This gives the protein CASSSVGGRSAFF.

CDR3: CASSRDRGYEQYF. The CDR3 region has the DNA TGTGCCAGCAGCCGGGACAGGGGCTACGAGCAGTACTTC. V gene TRBV6-5 combines with J gene TRBJ2-7; 10 nucleotides agree with TRBD1. This CDR3 comprises 13 residues. The V segment lost 6 bases and the J segment 3 bases; nucleotides outside the gene matches: 2. From germline, CDR1 is MNHEY and CDR2 SVGAGI.

J is TRBJ2-1 and V is TRBV4-2; no definite D call. The germline V gene encodes CDR1 LGHNA and CDR2 YNFKEQ. V dropped 6 bases and J dropped 4 bases, with 13 bases sitting between them. The CDR3 has 14 residues. CDR3 coding DNA: TGTGCCAGCAGTCCCACCGGGCAGTACAATGAGCAGTTCTTC. Encoded protein: CASSPTGQYNEQFF.

The chain combines TRBV27 with TRBJ1-2; possible D gene TRBD1, 6 bases. The CDR3 spans 14 residues. Germline V lookup: CDR1 MNHEY, CDR2 SMNVEV (reference sequence). The V and J ends lost 9 bases and 2 bases respectively, with 16 bases between them. The CDR3 loop reads CASASGGQNYGYTF. For the CDR3, the DNA is TGTGCCAGTGCCTCGGGGGGGCAGAACTATGGCTACACCTTC.

The CDR3 protein is CASSQRGSSPLHF. The CDR3 region has the DNA TGTGCCAGCAGTCAGAGGGGTAGTTCACCCCTCCACTTT. This sequence joins TRBV27 and TRBJ1-6; maybe TRBD1 (5 bases). The V end was cut by 5 bases, the J end by 9 bases, with 11 bases between. Germline V lookup: CDR1 MNHEY, CDR2 SMNVEV (reference sequence). This CDR3 comprises 13 residues.

The rearrangement joins TRBV5-6 to TRBJ2-2; the D gene is possibly TRBD2 (5 bases). Trimming removed 0 bases at V and 4 bases at J, with 10 bases between. CDR3 length: 15 amino acids. The germline V gene encodes CDR1 SGHDT and CDR2 YYEEEE. The CDR3 sequence: CASSLDPAGTGELFF. Here the CDR3 DNA reads TGTGCCAGCAGCTTGGACCCCGCGGGCACCGGGGAGCTGTTTTTT. The variable domain in full, with the rest retrieved from reference TRBV5-6 and TRBJ2-2, is DAGVTQSPTHLIKTRGQQVTLRCSPKSGHDTVSWYQQALGQGPQFIFQYYEEEERQRGNFPDRFSGHQFPNYSSELNVNALLLGDSALYLCASSLDPAGTGELFFGEGSRLTVL.

This clone was observed a handful of times. The chain joins TRBV4-1 to TRBJ1-1; D possibly corresponds to TRBD1 (5 bases). Per germline, CDR1 MGHRA and CDR2 YSYEKL. V was cut by 0 bases and J by 0 bases, with 20 bases left in between. The CDR3 consists of 19 residues. The CDR3 reads CASSQDPDHGDVMNTEAFF. The CDR3 bases are TGCGCCAGCAGCCAAGATCCGGATCACGGGGACGTCATGAACACTGAAGCTTTCTTT.

The chain recombines TRBV19 with TRBJ1-1; D is unresolved. The germline V gene has CDR1 LNHDA and CDR2 SQIVND (reference sequence). Trimming removed 3 bases from V and 1 base from J, with 15 bases in between. This CDR3 contains 16 residues. CDR3 sequence reads: CASSIRKDRPNTEAFF. CDR3 DNA sequence: TGTGCCAGTAGTATTAGGAAGGATAGACCGAACACTGAAGCTTTCTTT.

The rearrangement uses TRBV14 and TRBJ2-1; 7 nucleotides match TRBD1. V trimming: 1 base; J trimming: 4 bases; junction bases outside the gene matches: 7. This CDR3 has 16 residues. The germline gives CDR1 SGHDN, CDR2 FVKESK. This CDR3 is CASSQGKGAFYNEQFF. The DNA of the CDR3 is TGTGCCAGCAGCCAAGGCAAGGGGGCGTTTTACAATGAGCAGTTCTTC.

This clone was detected once. The junction shows a germline mismatch at one end, possibly a read error. V is TRBV5-3 and J is TRBJ1-1; tentatively, D is TRBD1 (5 bases). TRBV5-3 is marked as an open reading frame, function uncertain. The CDR3 runs 15 residues. The CDR3 reads CASSLTQGGNTEAFF. In nucleotides, the CDR3 is TGTGCCAGCAGCTTGACTCAGGGAGGGAACACTGAAGCTTTCTTT.

This clone came up once. V and J are TRBV30 and TRBJ2-6; D might be TRBD2 (6 bases). Germline V gene sequence: CDR1 GTSNPN, CDR2 SVGIG (reference sequence). Between the trimmed V and J ends, which lost 0 bases and 0 bases, there was a span of 18 bases. There are 19 residues in the CDR3. Written as DNA, the CDR3 is TGTGCCTGGAGTGTATTTGGCGGGGATCTATTCTCTGGGGCCAACGTCCTGACTTTC. The encoded protein is CAWSVFGGDLFSGANVLTF.

The chain combines TRBV9 with TRBJ2-1; 8 bases agree with TRBD2. Per the germline V gene, CDR1 is SGDLS and CDR2 is YYNGEE. CDR3 length equals 15 residues. V trimming: 0 bases; J trimming: 4 bases; junction bases outside the gene matches: 3. CDR3 sequence (DNA): TGTGCCAGCAGCGTAGGACGGGGGGGGTACAATGAGCAGTTCTTC. This sequence encodes CASSVGRGGYNEQFF.

The chain is built from TRBV28 and TRBJ1-6; D uncertain. V shed 5 bases and J shed 5 bases, with 10 bases lying between them. Germline V gene lookup returns CDR1 MDHEN and CDR2 SYDVKM. The CDR3 contains 14 residues. The DNA for the CDR3 is TGTGCCAGCAGTCTCGGCGGCGATAATTCACCCCTCCACTTT. This codes for CASSLGGDNSPLHF.

The V call is TRBV13, the J call TRBJ2-1, with 8 bases identical to TRBD1. Germline V gives CDR1 PRHDT, CDR2 FYEKMQ (reference sequence). The CDR3 contains 14 residues. J was trimmed by 8 bases and V by 6 bases; bases with no gene match: 9. The CDR3 DNA sequence: TGTGCCAGCAGACCCACAGGGGGGTCGGATGAGCAGTTCTTC. Protein product: CASRPTGGSDEQFF. The full variable domain, in which reference TRBV13 and TRBJ2-1 provide the parts outside the CDR3, is AAGVIQSPRHLIKEKRETATLKCYPIPRHDTVYWYQQGPGQDPQFLISFYEKMQSDKGSIPDRFSAQQFSDYHSELNMSSLELGDSALYFCASRPTGGSDEQFFGPGTRLTVL.

The J gene is TRBJ2-2, the V gene TRBV11-2, with 8 bases matching TRBD1. The CDR3 sequence is 16 residues long. The germline V gene encodes CDR1 SGHAT and CDR2 FQNNGV. V shed 1 base, J shed 5 bases, and the junction held 6 bases outside the gene matches. In DNA, the CDR3 is TGTGCCAGCAGCTTAGTTGCAGGGGGCTCGACCGGGGAGCTGTTTTTT. Protein product: CASSLVAGGSTGELFF. The whole variable domain, remainder taken from reference TRBV11-2 and TRBJ2-2, is EAGVAQSPRYKIIEKRQSVAFWCNPISGHATLYWYQQILGQGPKLLIQFQNNGVVDDSQLPKDRFSAERLKGVDSTLKIQPAKLEDSAVYLCASSLVAGGSTGELFFGEGSRLTVL.

V gene TRBV19 combines with J gene TRBJ1-6; 9 bases are a match to TRBD1. The CDR3 has 16 amino acids. Losses at the gene ends were 5 bases for V and 8 bases for J; bases not matched to a gene: 10. Germline CDR1 is LNHDA and CDR2 is SQIVND (reference sequence). CDR3 loop: CASSFGQGLWDSPLHF. The CDR3, as DNA: TGTGCCAGTAGTTTCGGACAGGGGTTGTGGGATTCACCCCTCCACTTT.

This chain connects TRBV7-9 to TRBJ2-1; tentatively, D is TRBD2 (6 bases). The CDR3 loop spans 13 amino acids. Trimming shortened V by 4 bases and J by 7 bases, and 11 bases separated the two germline ends. CDR1 SEHNR and CDR2 FQNEAQ come from the germline V gene (reference sequence). CDR3 DNA: TGTGCCAGCAGCTCAAGAGGGAGGAATGAGCAGTTCTTC. This translates into CASSSRGRNEQFF.

The chain uses TRBV6-9 and TRBJ2-3; D unresolved. The CDR3 loop spans 17 amino acids. Germline loops: CDR1 MNHGY, CDR2 SVAAGI. The germline V and J ends were trimmed by 6 bases and 2 bases, with 21 bases remaining between them. The CDR3 sequence is CASSPTASRDLTDTQYF. The CDR3 bases are TGTGCCAGCAGCCCCACAGCCTCTAGAGACCTCACAGATACGCAGTATTTT.

The rearrangement links TRBV7-6 to TRBJ1-2; D call uncertain. V lost 0 bases to trimming and J lost 4 bases, with 9 bases between them. Germline V CDR1 and CDR2: SGHVS, FNYEAQ. The CDR3 consists of 14 residues. The CDR3 sequence: CASSLAQGPYGYTF. The CDR3 DNA follows: TGTGCCAGCAGCTTAGCGCAAGGGCCCTATGGCTACACCTTC.

The chain employs TRBV6-6 and TRBJ2-3, with D tentatively TRBD2 (5 bases). With 6 bases removed from V and 3 bases from J, the gap between germline ends came to 13 bases. Germline CDR1 is MNHNY and CDR2 is SVGAGI (reference sequence). The CDR3 is made up of 14 amino acids. The CDR3 loop is CASSAGFETDTQYF. DNA of the CDR3: TGTGCCAGCAGCGCGGGTTTTGAGACAGATACGCAGTATTTT.